This T cell receptor beta chain was identified during a study of neoadjuvant anti-PD-1 for oral cavity cancer. Study context: Around day 43, patients without progression received a fourth nivolumab dose before surgery.

Only in-frame clones appear in the TCRdb table, and some are missing; sequencing was by immunoSEQ multiplex PCR. The sample has fewer than 15,000 clones, roughly 67% seen once. Time point reported: after neoadjuvant nivolumab, at surgical resection. The patients had HPV-negative, locally advanced oral cavity squamous cell carcinoma. V was clipped by 0 bases and J by 4 bases, with 12 bases between them. Germline-derived CDR1 and CDR2 are SGHRS and YFSETQ. This CDR3 spans 15 amino acids. This receptor was identified in a person aged 35 to 85 with oral cavity squamous cell carcinoma. Sequencing was performed on PBMCs, taken after nivolumab (anti-PD-1) treatment. The rearrangement uses TRBV5-1 and TRBJ2-3; perhaps TRBD2 as D (5 bases). The CDR3 nucleotides read TGCGCCAGCAGCTTGGTTCTAGGACTGTCAGATACGCAGTATTTT. Its translation is CASSLVLGLSDTQYF.